Listed here are 27 T cell receptor beta chains from one sample, sequenced in a study of T-cell reconstitution after alpha-beta-depleted transplantation in children. A TCRbeta library incorporating unique molecular identifiers was prepared. TCRdb redid the calling of the PCR reads with MiXCR, one entry per CDR3 protein. This table holds about 590,000 distinct CDR3 sequences, under 15% found once. The specimen comprised PBMCs, mostly from graft donor cells, sampled 360 days after TCRalphabeta/CD19-depleted stem cell transplant. The receptors stem from a male patient younger than 18 who had a stem cell transplant for acute myeloid leukemia, so the T cells may come from the graft donor.

This chain uses TRBV25-1 with TRBJ2-3; D is unclear. The CDR3 is 12 residues long. Trimming removed 1 base from V and 8 bases from J, with 7 bases in between. Germline V gene data show CDR1 as MGHDK and CDR2 as SYGVNS. This chain's CDR3 is CASSEWAATQYF. In nucleotides, the CDR3 is TGTGCCAGCAGTGAATGGGCGGCTACGCAGTATTTT. Full variable domain (rest looked up from reference TRBV25-1 and TRBJ2-3): EADIYQTPRYLVIGTGKKITLECSQTMGHDKMYWYQQDPGMELHLIHYSYGVNSTEKGDLSSESTVSRIRTEHFPLTLESARPSHTSQYLCASSEWAATQYFGPGTRLTVL.

This clonotype was counted a few times. The gene calls are TRBV6-2 or TRBV6-3 and TRBJ2-3, with 12 bases that match TRBD2. Trimming removed 7 bases from V and 5 bases from J; junction bases left unmatched: 13. In germline, CDR1 is MNHEY, CDR2 SVGEGT. The CDR3 totals 17 residues. This CDR3 is CASTYKALAGGGDTQYF. CDR3 nucleotides: TGTGCCAGCACCTACAAAGCCCTAGCGGGAGGGGGAGATACGCAGTATTTT.

At least ten counts were recorded for this clonotype. This chain connects TRBV27 to TRBJ2-1; a weak D match, TRBD2 (5 bases). V shed 8 bases and J shed 0 bases, with 20 bases lying between them. The CDR3 runs 17 residues. Germline V gene sequence: CDR1 MNHEY, CDR2 SMNVEV (reference sequence). CDR3 sequence: CASSVRLRASSYNEQFF. The CDR3 DNA is TGTGCCAGCTCGGTCAGATTGCGGGCTAGCTCCTACAATGAGCAGTTCTTC.

The table lists this clonotype with a few counts. The chain combines TRBV11-2 with TRBJ2-5; D ambiguous. V dropped 2 bases and J dropped 2 bases, with 18 bases sitting between them. This CDR3 comprises 17 residues. Germline CDR1 is SGHAT and CDR2 is FQNNGV. CDR3 region: CASSLIGTVLTQETQYF. The CDR3 DNA reads as TGTGCCAGCAGCTTAATAGGAACAGTCCTCACACAAGAGACCCAGTACTTC.

The rearrangement joins TRBV6-5 to TRBJ2-1; D remains unclear. The CDR3 runs 10 residues. The V end lost 9 bases, the J end lost 11 bases, and 11 bases lay between the germline ends. Germline V gives CDR1 MNHEY, CDR2 SVGAGI. DNA for the CDR3: TGTGCCAGACCGTCTTGGAAGCAGTTCTTC. As protein: CARPSWKQFF.

The rearrangement links TRBV7-3 to TRBJ2-7, with 13 bases lining up with TRBD2. The V segment lost 1 base and the J segment 2 bases; nucleotides outside the gene matches: 17. Germline V gene lookup returns CDR1 SGHTA and CDR2 FQGTGA. The CDR3 extends over 21 amino acids. CDR3 DNA: TGTGCCAGCAGCTTAAAACCCCTGCCCTTTGGACTAGCGGGGGCCCCCTACGAGCAGTACTTC. Amino acids: CASSLKPLPFGLAGAPYEQYF.

This chain uses TRBV5-1 with TRBJ2-7; 9 bases are a match to TRBD1. With 3 bases clipped from V and 5 bases from J, the junction kept 6 bases outside the gene matches. The CDR3 covers 14 residues. In germline, CDR1 is SGHRS, CDR2 YFSETQ. Here the CDR3 DNA reads TGCGCCAGCAGCTCCTACAGGGGGCCGAACGAGCAGTACTTC. Protein product: CASSSYRGPNEQYF. Variable domain in full (rest from reference TRBV5-1 and TRBJ2-7): KAGVTQTPRYLIKTRGQQVTLSCSPISGHRSVSWYQQTPGQGLQFLFEYFSETQRNKGNFPGRFSGRQFSNSRSEMNVSTLELGDSALYLCASSSYRGPNEQYFGPGTRLTVT.

The chain joins TRBV4-2 to TRBJ2-1; 13 bases agree with TRBD2. Germline CDR1 reads LGHNA; CDR2 reads YNFKEQ. With V trimmed by 6 bases and J by 6 bases, 11 bases remained unmatched. The CDR3 consists of 17 residues. DNA of the CDR3: TGTGCCAGCAGTCCTCCTGGACTAGCGGGGGTGATCAATGAGCAGTTCTTC. Its protein product is CASSPPGLAGVINEQFF.

This clonotype was detected only a few times. One end of the junction does not line up with germline, which may come from a read error. The chain is built from TRBV10-3 and TRBJ2-7, with 8 bases identical to TRBD2. Per germline, CDR1 ENHRY and CDR2 SYGVKD. This CDR3 contains 11 residues. CDR3 region: CAISEGLAYDF. The DNA of the CDR3 is TGTGCCATCAGTGAGGGACTAGCCTACGACTTC.

V gene TRBV7-2 combines with J gene TRBJ2-3, with 11 bases matching TRBD2. This CDR3 is 14 amino acids long. After removal of 6 bases from V and 4 bases from J, the junction contained 3 bases not matched to a gene. CDR1 is SGHTA, CDR2 FQGNSA, per germline. The CDR3 DNA reads TGTGCCAGCAGGACTAGCGGGATATCAGATACGCAGTATTTT. This gives the protein CASRTSGISDTQYF.

This clonotype has a count of ten or more. The genes are TRBV20-1 and TRBJ2-7; TRBD2 matches at 10 bases. CDR3 length equals 15 residues. CDR1 is DFQATT and CDR2 is SNEGSKA in the germline V gene (reference sequence). V gave up 5 bases and J gave up 6 bases; unmatched junction bases: 13. CDR3 amino acids: CSAGPLAGGGGEQYF. CDR3 in DNA: TGCAGTGCTGGACCATTAGCGGGAGGAGGTGGCGAGCAGTACTTC.

In this sample, this clonotype turned up many times. The chain is built from TRBV6-2 or TRBV6-3 and TRBJ2-1; D is unresolved. CDR1 MNHEY and CDR2 SVGEGT come from the germline V gene. The CDR3 sequence is 13 residues long. V lost 0 bases, J lost 7 bases, and 7 bases lay in between. CDR3 region: CASSYSRMNEQFF. CDR3 bases: TGTGCCAGCAGTTACTCGAGAATGAATGAGCAGTTCTTC.

This clonotype was picked up a small number of times. This chain uses TRBV4-2 with TRBJ2-7, with D unclear. CDR3 length: 14 amino acids. The germline V gene has CDR1 LGHNA and CDR2 YNFKEQ. The ends were cut back, 1 base at V and 1 base at J, with 8 bases in the middle. The CDR3 coding sequence is TGTGCCAGCAGCCAAGCCCAGGAATCCTACGAGCAGTACTTC. Protein: CASSQAQESYEQYF.

This clonotype was found many times. The chain joins TRBV4-1 to TRBJ1-2; tentatively, D is TRBD1 (5 bases). Germline loops: CDR1 MGHRA, CDR2 YSYEKL. This CDR3 comprises 15 residues. V lost 0 bases, J lost 2 bases, and 10 bases lay in between. The CDR3 here is CASSQDPGTNYGYTF. DNA of the CDR3: TGCGCCAGCAGCCAAGATCCAGGGACCAACTATGGCTACACCTTC.

This clonotype has a count of ten or more. The gene calls are TRBV24-1 and TRBJ2-1, with 12 bases matching TRBD2. V dropped 5 bases and J dropped 6; count of bases not matched to a gene: 7. CDR1 KGHDR and CDR2 SFDVKD come from the germline V gene. This CDR3 region has 16 residues. CDR3 protein: CATSARLAGVTNEQFF. Written as DNA, the CDR3 is TGTGCCACCAGTGCCCGACTAGCGGGAGTAACCAATGAGCAGTTCTTC.

The chain joins TRBV15 to TRBJ1-1, with no clear D. V was clipped by 0 bases and J by 2 bases, with 4 bases between them. CDR1 is LNHNV, CDR2 YYDKDF, per germline (reference sequence). The CDR3 totals 13 residues. CDR3 sequence: CATSREGNTEAFF. The CDR3 DNA reads as TGTGCCACCAGCAGAGAAGGTAACACTGAAGCTTTCTTT.

CDR3 bases: TGTGCCAGCAGTGCCTTCAACGCAGAGACCCAGTACTTC. As protein: CASSAFNAETQYF. The gene calls are TRBV25-1 and TRBJ2-5; no definite D call. The CDR3 is made up of 13 amino acids. The V and J ends lost 4 bases and 4 bases respectively, with 10 bases between them. The germline gives CDR1 MGHDK, CDR2 SYGVNS.

This clonotype was recorded a few times. The genes are TRBV5-1 and TRBJ2-1; 7 nucleotides line up with TRBD2. J was trimmed by 4 bases and V by 2 bases; bases with no gene match: 3. The CDR3 is 14 amino acids. Germline values: CDR1 SGHRS, CDR2 YFSETQ. This CDR3 reads CASSFPSGYNEQFF. Written as DNA, the CDR3 is TGCGCCAGCAGCTTCCCTAGCGGTTACAATGAGCAGTTCTTC.

This chain joins TRBV24-1 and TRBJ2-1; 7 nucleotides line up with TRBD2. Looked up from germline, CDR1 is KGHDR and CDR2 is SFDVKD. The CDR3 covers 16 residues. J lost 1 base, V lost 5 bases, and 7 bases had no gene match. DNA for the CDR3: TGTGCCACCAGTGTAGGCGAGGGAGGGTCCTACAATGAGCAGTTCTTC. Translated, it gives CATSVGEGGSYNEQFF.

V usage is TRBV7-2 and J usage is TRBJ2-5; D is unclear. The CDR3 has 11 residues. Trimming removed 10 bases at V and 1 base at J, with 7 bases between. CDR1 SGHTA and CDR2 FQGNSA come from the germline V gene. The CDR3: CATSLQETQYF. The CDR3, as DNA: TGTGCCACGTCTCTCCAAGAGACCCAGTACTTC.

The genes are TRBV24-1 and TRBJ2-7; TRBD1 might be the D (5 bases). This CDR3 has 16 amino acids. In germline, CDR1 is KGHDR, CDR2 SFDVKD. V lost 0 bases, J lost 1 base, and 12 bases lay in between. CDR3 protein: CATSDLSAGRSYEQYF. The CDR3 DNA is TGTGCCACCAGTGATTTGAGCGCAGGGCGGTCCTACGAGCAGTACTTC.

This clonotype appeared a few times. A read error may produce the germline difference seen at one junction end. The rearrangement links TRBV6-5 to TRBJ1-2; 8 positions agree with TRBD1. This CDR3 spans 16 amino acids. Germline V gene data show CDR1 as MNHEY and CDR2 as SVGAGI. The DNA of the CDR3 is TGTGCCAGCAGTGACTCACAGGGGGTATGGAACTATGGCTACACCTTC. Translating it yields CASSDSQGVWNYGYTF.

This sequence joins TRBV29-1 and TRBJ2-1; 7 bases fit TRBD2. Germline loops: CDR1 SQVTM, CDR2 ANQGSEA. The CDR3 covers 14 residues. The V gene end was trimmed by 3 bases and the J gene end by 0 bases; junction bases not matched to a gene: 2. The chain's CDR3 is CSVEGEGSYNEQFF. CDR3 bases: TGCAGCGTTGAGGGGGAGGGCTCCTACAATGAGCAGTTCTTC.

This clonotype occurred many times. The chain combines TRBV5-1 with TRBJ2-1; weak D call: TRBD1 (6 bases). V dropped 4 bases and J dropped 10 bases, with 12 bases sitting between them. The CDR3 contains 12 residues. Germline V gene sequence: CDR1 SGHRS, CDR2 YFSETQ. This CDR3 is CASSRGGFEQFF. CDR3 nucleotide sequence: TGCGCCAGCAGCCGAGGGGGATTCGAGCAGTTCTTC.

This clonotype showed up just a few times. V gene TRBV24-1 combines with J gene TRBJ2-7; tentatively, D is TRBD2 (5 bases). Germline CDR1 KGHDR, CDR2 SFDVKD. V lost 10 bases to trimming and J lost 0 bases, with 9 bases between them. This CDR3 comprises 12 residues. The CDR3 loop is CATQDSSYEQYF. The CDR3 DNA is TGTGCCACTCAGGACTCCTCCTACGAGCAGTACTTC.

The chain recombines TRBV28 with TRBJ2-3, with TRBD2 as a possible D gene (5 bases). CDR3 length: 15 residues. From germline, CDR1 is MDHEN and CDR2 SYDVKM. The V and J ends lost 3 bases and 2 bases respectively, with 12 bases between them. CDR3 protein: CASSFWGRDTDTQYF. The CDR3 nucleotides are TGTGCCAGCAGTTTTTGGGGTCGGGACACAGATACGCAGTATTTT.

The CDR3 sequence: CSASIMLRASGEQYF. The CDR3 DNA is TGCAGTGCTAGTATTATGCTCCGGGCCTCGGGAGAGCAGTACTTC. The rearrangement joins TRBV20-1 to TRBJ2-7; D perhaps matches TRBD2 (5 bases). The V gene lost 3 bases and the J gene lost 7 bases, with 22 bases spanning the gap. The CDR3 sequence is 15 residues long. The germline CDR1 and CDR2 sequences are DFQATT and SNEGSKA (reference sequence).